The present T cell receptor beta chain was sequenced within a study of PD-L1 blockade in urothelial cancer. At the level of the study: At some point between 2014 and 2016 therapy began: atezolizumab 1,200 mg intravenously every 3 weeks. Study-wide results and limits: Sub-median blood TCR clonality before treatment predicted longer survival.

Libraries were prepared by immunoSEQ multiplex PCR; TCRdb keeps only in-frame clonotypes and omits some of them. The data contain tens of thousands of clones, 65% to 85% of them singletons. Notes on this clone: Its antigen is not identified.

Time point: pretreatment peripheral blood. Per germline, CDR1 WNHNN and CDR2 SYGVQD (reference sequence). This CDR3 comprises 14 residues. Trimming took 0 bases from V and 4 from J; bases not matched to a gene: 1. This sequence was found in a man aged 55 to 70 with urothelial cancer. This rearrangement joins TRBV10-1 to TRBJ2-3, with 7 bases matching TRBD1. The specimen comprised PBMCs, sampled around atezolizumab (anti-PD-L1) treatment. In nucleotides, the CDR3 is TGCGCCAGCAGTGAGTCAACAGGGGCAGATACGCAGTATTTT. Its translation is CASSESTGADTQYF.